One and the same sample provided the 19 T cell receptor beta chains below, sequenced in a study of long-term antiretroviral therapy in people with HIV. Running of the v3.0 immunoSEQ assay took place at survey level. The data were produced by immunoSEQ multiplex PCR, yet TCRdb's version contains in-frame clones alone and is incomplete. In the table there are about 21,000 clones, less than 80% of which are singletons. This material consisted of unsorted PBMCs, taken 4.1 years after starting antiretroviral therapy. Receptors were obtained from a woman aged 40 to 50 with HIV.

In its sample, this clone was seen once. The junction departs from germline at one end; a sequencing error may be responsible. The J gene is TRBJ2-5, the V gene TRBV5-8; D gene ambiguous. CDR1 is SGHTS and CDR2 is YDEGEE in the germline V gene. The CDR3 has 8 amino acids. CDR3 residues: CASSPADF. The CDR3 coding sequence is TGTGCCAGCAGCCCGGCGGACTTC.

For the CDR3, the DNA is TGTGCCAGCAGCCCCTGGCAAAGACAGGACACTGAAGCTTTCTTT. Residues: CASSPWQRQDTEAFF. The V and J genes are TRBV9 and TRBJ1-1, with D possibly matching TRBD1 (6 bases). This CDR3 region has 15 residues. Germline V gene lookup returns CDR1 SGDLS and CDR2 YYNGEE. V dropped 4 bases and J dropped 3 bases, with 16 bases sitting between them.

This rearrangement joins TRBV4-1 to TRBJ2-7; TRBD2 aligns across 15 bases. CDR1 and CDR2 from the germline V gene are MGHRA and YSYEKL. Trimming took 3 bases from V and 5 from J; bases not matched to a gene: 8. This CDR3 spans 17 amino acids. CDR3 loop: CASSHLGLAGGRHEQYF. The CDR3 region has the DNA TGCGCCAGCAGCCACCTCGGACTAGCGGGAGGGAGGCACGAGCAGTACTTC.

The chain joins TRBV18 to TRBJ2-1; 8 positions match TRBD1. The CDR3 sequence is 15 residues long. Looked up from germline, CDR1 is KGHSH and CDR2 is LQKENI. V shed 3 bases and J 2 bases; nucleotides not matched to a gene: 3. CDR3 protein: CASSPGDRTYNEQFF. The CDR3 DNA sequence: TGTGCCAGCTCACCTGGGGACAGGACCTACAATGAGCAGTTCTTC.

CDR3 DNA sequence: TGTGCCAGCAGTGCCAACACGGATTCCACTGAAGCTTTCTTT. Translating it yields CASSANTDSTEAFF. This sequence joins TRBV6-1 and TRBJ1-1; no clear D gene. The V end lost 4 bases, the J end lost 4 bases, and 13 bases lay between the germline ends. This CDR3 is built from 14 residues. Looked up from germline, CDR1 is MNHNS and CDR2 is SASEGT.

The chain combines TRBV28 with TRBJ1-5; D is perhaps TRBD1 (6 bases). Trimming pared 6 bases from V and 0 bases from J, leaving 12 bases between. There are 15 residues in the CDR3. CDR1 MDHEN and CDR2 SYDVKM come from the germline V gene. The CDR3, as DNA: TGTGCCAGCAGCGGACAGTCCTATAGCAATCAGCCCCAGCATTTT. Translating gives CASSGQSYSNQPQHF. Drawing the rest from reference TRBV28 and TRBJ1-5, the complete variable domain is DVKVTQSSRYLVKRTGEKVFLECVQDMDHENMFWYRQDPGLGLRLIYFSYDVKMKEKGDIPEGYSVSREKKERFSLILESASTNQTSMYLCASSGQSYSNQPQHFGDGTRLSIL.

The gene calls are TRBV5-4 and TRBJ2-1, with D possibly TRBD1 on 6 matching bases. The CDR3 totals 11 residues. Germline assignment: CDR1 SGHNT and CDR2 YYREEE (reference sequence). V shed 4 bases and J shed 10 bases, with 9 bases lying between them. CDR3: CASSPGTEQFF. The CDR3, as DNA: TGTGCCAGCAGCCCCGGGACAGAGCAGTTCTTC.

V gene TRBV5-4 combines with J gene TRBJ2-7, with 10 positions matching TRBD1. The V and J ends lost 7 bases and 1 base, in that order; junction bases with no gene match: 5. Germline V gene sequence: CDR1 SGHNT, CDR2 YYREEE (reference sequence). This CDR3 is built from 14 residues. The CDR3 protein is CASRWDRGSYEQYF. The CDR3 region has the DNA TGTGCCAGCCGCTGGGACAGGGGTTCCTACGAGCAGTACTTC. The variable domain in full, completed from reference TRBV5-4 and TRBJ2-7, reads ETGVTQSPTHLIKTRGQQVTLRCSSQSGHNTVSWYQQALGQGPQFIFQYYREEENGRGNFPPRFSGLQFPNYSSELNVNALELDDSALYLCASRWDRGSYEQYFGPGTRLTVT.

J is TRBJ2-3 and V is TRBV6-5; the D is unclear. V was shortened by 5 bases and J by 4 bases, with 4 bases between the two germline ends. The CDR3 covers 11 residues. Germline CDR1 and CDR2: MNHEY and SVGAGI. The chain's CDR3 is CASSQSDTQYF. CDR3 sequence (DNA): TGTGCCAGCAGTCAATCAGATACGCAGTATTTT.

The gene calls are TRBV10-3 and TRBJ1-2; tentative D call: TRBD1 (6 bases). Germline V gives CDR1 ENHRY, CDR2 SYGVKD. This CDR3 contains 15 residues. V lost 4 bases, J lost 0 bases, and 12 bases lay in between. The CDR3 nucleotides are TGTGCCATCAGTGTGGACAGACCTTCTAACTATGGCTACACCTTC. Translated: CAISVDRPSNYGYTF.

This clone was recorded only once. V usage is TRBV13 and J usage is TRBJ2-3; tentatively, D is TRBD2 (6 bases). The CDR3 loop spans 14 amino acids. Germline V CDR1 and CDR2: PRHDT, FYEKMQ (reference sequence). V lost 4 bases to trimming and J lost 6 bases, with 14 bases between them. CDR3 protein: CASSSGTGRDTQYF. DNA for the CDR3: TGTGCCAGCAGCTCCGGGACTGGGAGGGATACGCAGTATTTT.

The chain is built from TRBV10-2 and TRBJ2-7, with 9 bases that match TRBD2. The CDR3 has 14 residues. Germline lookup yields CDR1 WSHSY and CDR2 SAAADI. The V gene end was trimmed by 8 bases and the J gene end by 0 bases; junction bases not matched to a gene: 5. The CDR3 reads CASGPSGTSYEQYF. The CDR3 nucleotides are TGCGCCAGCGGTCCTAGCGGGACCTCCTACGAGCAGTACTTC.

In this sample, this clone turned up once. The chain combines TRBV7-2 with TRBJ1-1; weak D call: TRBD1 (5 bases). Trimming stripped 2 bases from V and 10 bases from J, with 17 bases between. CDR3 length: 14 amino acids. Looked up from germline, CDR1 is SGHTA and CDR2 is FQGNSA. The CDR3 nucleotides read TGTGCCAGCAGCTTACTTGTTACGGGGGTGGGAGCTTTCTTT. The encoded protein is CASSLLVTGVGAFF. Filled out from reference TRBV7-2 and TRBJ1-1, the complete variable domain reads GAGVSQSPSNKVTEKGKDVELRCDPISGHTALYWYRQSLGQGLEFLIYFQGNSAPDKSGLPSDRFSAERTGGSVSTLTIQRTQQEDSAVYLCASSLLVTGVGAFFGQGTRLTVV.

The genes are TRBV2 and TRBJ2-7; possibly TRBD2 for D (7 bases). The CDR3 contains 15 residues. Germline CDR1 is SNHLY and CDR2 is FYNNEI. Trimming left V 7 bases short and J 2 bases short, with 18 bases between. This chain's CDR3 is CASKRSGAGAYEQYF. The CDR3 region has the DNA TGTGCCAGCAAACGATCAGGGGCGGGGGCCTACGAGCAGTACTTC.

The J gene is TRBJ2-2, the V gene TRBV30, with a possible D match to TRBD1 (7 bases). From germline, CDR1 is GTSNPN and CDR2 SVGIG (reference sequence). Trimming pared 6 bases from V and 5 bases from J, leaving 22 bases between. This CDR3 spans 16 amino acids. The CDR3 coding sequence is TGTGCCTGTCCCGACTCAGACAGGGCGGGGACCGGGGAGCTGTTTTTT. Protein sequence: CACPDSDRAGTGELFF.

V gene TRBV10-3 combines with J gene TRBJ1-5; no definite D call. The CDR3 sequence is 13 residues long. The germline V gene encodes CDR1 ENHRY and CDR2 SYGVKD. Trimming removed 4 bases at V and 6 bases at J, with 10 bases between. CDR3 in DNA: TGTGCCATCAGTGTGCAGGAAGGTCAGCCCCAGCATTTT. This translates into CAISVQEGQPQHF.

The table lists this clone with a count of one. CDR3 in DNA: TGTGCCAGCAGCCAACAGGGAACATTAGGGGAAAAACTGTTTTTT. Its translation: CASSQQGTLGEKLFF. The rearrangement uses TRBV14 and TRBJ1-4, with D possibly TRBD1 on 5 matching bases. V dropped 2 bases and J dropped 8 bases, with 15 bases sitting between them. CDR3 length equals 15 residues. Germline V lookup: CDR1 SGHDN, CDR2 FVKESK.

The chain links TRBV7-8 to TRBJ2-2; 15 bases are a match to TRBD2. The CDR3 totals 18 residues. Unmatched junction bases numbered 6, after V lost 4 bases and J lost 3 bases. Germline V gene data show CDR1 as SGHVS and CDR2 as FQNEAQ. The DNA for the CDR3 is TGTGCCAGCAGCTCCAGGACTAGCGGGGGGGAAGACACCGGGGAGCTGTTTTTT. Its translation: CASSSRTSGGEDTGELFF.

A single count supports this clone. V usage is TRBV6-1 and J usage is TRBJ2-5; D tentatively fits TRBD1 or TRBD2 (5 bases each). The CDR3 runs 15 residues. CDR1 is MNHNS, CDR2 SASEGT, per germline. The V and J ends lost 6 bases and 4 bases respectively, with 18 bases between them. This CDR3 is CASRRVSAGGETQYF. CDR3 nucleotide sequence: TGTGCCAGCAGACGGGTTAGCGCTGGGGGAGAGACCCAGTACTTC.